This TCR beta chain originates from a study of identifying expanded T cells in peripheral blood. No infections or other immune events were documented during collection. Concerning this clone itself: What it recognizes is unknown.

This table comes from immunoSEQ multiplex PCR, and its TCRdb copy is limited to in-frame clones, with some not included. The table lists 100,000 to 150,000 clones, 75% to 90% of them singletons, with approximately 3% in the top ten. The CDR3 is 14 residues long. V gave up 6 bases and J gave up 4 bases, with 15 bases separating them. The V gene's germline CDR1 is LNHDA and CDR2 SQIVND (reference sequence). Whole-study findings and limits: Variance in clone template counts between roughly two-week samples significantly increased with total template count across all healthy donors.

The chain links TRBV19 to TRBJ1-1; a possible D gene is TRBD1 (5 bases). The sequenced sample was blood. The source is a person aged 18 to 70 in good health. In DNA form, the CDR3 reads TGTGCCAGTAGGGGGACGGGGCTCGGCACTGAAGCTTTCTTT. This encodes CASRGTGLGTEAFF.